This TCR beta chain appears in the sequencing data of a study of identical twins. Each CDR3 protein is one row after TCRdb ran MiXCR on the 5' RACE reads. The profile shows under 500,000 distinct CDR3 sequences, 13% to 15% of them singletons. Trimming removed 2 bases from V and 0 bases from J, with 11 bases in between. This CDR3 contains 17 residues. Per germline, CDR1 MNHEY and CDR2 SVGAGI. This clonotype was detected a few times. The sample was also reused in another study, on yellow fever vaccine responses in identical twins.

Sequenced: CD4+ T cells sorted from blood. V is TRBV6-5 and J is TRBJ2-6; unclear D gene. This TCR was recovered from a woman between 18 and 29 years old in good health. The CDR3 coding sequence is TGTGCCAGCAGTTACCGGCCGAGCAGCTCTGGGGCCAACGTCCTGACTTTC. Translated, it gives CASSYRPSSSGANVLTF.